The present TCR beta chain was sequenced within a study of CD8 T cells in Susac syndrome. Background on the study: When their blood was taken, patients with Susac syndrome were therapy-naive, taking corticosteroids, or taking intravenous immunoglobulin alone.

Random hexamers served to reverse transcribe roughly 0.5 to 1 ug RNA. TCRdb analysed the immunoSEQ multiplex PCR reads with MiXCR anew, one entry per CDR3 protein. Of tens of thousands of distinct CDR3 sequences listed, 93% were seen once; the top ten hold about 0.41%. Patients with Susac syndrome met the recently defined diagnostic criteria for definite or probable disease. The TCR was taken from a human donor with Susac syndrome. Sequenced sample: CD8+ T cells from PBMCs.

CDR3 sequence: CSASEDSGMGQFF. The CDR3 DNA sequence: TGCAGTGCTAGTGAAGACAGTGGGATGGGCCAGTTCTTC. The chain uses TRBV20-1 and TRBJ2-1, with a tentative D call TRBD1 (5 bases). The germline V gene has CDR1 DFQATT and CDR2 SNEGSKA (reference sequence). V was pared by 3 bases and J by 13 bases, with 19 bases between. The CDR3 runs to 13 residues.